This TCR beta chain was recovered during a study of blood T cell repertoires in COVID-19. Turning to the study itself: Spain, Italy and the United States supplied samples that represented acute and convalescent COVID-19. Sources were T cells, B-cell-depleted T cells, or PBMCs; the material itself was cDNA or gDNA.

Study processing details: Cell counts per sample came from amplifying reference gene primers. The table came from immunoSEQ multiplex PCR; TCRdb's copy has only in-frame clones and leaves some out. V, J and clone size are those of that table, while D and trimming were read from the DNA. The sample has about 27,000 clones, around 90% seen once; the top ten hold 16%. Germline values: CDR1 SQVTM, CDR2 ANQGSEA. The CDR3 loop spans 15 amino acids. V lost 4 bases, J lost 7 bases, and 20 bases lay in between. The sample was peripheral blood. This TCR derives from a human donor with active COVID-19. The donor label of this sample is uncertain. The chain combines TRBV29-1 with TRBJ2-1, with D possibly being TRBD2 (5 bases). The CDR3, as DNA: TGCAGCGTTGGAGGGCAGGAGGCTTCCTCAAATGAGCAGTTCTTC. Translating gives CSVGGQEASSNEQFF.